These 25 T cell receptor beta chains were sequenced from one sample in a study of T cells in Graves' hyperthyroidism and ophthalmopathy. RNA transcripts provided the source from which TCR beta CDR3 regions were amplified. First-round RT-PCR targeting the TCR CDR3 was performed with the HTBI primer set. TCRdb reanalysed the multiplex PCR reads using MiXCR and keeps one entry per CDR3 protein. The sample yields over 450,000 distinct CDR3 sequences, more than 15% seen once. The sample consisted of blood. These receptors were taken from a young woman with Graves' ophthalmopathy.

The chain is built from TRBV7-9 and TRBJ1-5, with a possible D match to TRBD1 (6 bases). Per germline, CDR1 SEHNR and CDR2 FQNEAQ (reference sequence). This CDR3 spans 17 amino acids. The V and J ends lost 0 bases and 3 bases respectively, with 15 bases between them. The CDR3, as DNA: TGTGCCAGCAGCTTAGCTTCACCGGACAGTGTCAATCAGCCCCAGCATTTT. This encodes CASSLASPDSVNQPQHF.

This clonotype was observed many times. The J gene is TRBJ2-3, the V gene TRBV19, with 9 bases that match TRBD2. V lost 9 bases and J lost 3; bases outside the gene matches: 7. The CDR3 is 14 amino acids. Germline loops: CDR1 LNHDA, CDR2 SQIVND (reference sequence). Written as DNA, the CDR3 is TGTGCCAGCAGTGGCCTAGCGGGGACAGATACGCAGTATTTT. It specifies CASSGLAGTDTQYF.

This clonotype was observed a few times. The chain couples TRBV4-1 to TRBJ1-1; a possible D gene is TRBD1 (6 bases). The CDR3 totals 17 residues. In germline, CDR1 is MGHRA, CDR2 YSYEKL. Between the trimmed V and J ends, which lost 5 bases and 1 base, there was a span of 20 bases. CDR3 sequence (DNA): TGCGCCAGCAGCGGTAGCCGGGACAACCCTTCGAACACTGAAGCTTTCTTT. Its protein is CASSGSRDNPSNTEAFF.

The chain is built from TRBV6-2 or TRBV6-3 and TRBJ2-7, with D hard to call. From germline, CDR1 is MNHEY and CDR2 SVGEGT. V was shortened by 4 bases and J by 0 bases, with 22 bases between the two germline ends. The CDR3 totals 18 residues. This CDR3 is CASSSSNGGSPGSYEQYF. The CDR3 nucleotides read TGTGCCAGCAGTTCCTCCAACGGCGGATCCCCCGGCTCCTACGAGCAGTACTTC.

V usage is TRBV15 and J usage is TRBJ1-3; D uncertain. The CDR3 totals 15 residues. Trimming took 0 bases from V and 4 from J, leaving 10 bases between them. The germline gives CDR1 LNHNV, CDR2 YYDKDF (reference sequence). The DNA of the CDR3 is TGTGCCACCAGCAGAGATCCGGATGGGGGAAACACCATATATTTT. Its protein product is CATSRDPDGGNTIYF. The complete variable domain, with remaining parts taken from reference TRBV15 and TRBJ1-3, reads DAMVIQNPRYQVTQFGKPVTLSCSQTLNHNVMYWYQQKSSQAPKLLFHYYDKDFNNEADTPDNFQSRRPNTSFCFLDIRSPGLGDTAMYLCATSRDPDGGNTIYFGEGSWLTVV.

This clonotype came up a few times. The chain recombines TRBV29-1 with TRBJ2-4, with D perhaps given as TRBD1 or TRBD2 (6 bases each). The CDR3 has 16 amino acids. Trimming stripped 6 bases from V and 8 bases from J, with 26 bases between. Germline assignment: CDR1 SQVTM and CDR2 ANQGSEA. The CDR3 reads CSVIGVRGEEGDIQYF. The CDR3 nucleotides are TGCAGCGTAATAGGGGTTCGAGGGGAGGAGGGGGACATTCAGTACTTC.

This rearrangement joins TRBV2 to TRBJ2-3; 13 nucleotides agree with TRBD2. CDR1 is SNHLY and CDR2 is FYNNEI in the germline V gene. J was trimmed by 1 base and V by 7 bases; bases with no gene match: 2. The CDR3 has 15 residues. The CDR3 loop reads CASIGLAGGTDTQYF. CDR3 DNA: TGTGCCAGCATCGGACTAGCGGGGGGCACAGATACGCAGTATTTT.

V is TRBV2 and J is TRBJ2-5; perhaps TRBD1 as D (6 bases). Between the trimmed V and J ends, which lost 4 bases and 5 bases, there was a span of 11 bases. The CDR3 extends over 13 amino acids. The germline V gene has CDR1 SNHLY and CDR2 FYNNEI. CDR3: CASSADRRETQYF. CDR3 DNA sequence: TGTGCCAGCAGTGCAGACAGGCGCGAGACCCAGTACTTC.

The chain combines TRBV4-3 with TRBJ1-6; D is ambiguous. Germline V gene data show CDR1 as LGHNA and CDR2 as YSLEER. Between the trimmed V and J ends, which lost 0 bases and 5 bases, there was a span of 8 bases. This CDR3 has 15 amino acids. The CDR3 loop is CASSQDMANNSPLHF. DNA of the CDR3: TGCGCCAGCAGCCAAGATATGGCCAATAATTCACCCCTCCACTTT.

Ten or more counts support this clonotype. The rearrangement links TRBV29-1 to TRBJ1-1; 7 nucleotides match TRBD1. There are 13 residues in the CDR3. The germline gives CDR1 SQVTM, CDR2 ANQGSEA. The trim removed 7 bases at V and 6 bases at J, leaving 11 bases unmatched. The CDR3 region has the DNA TGCAGCGCCAGGGGGGGGGAGACTTCTGAAGCTTTCTTT. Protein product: CSARGGETSEAFF.

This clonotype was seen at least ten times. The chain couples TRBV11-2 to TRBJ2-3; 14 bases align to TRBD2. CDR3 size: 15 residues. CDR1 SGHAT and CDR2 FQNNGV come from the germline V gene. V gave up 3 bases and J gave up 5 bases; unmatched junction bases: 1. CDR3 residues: CASSFGTSGRDTQYF. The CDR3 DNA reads TGTGCCAGCAGCTTTGGGACTAGCGGGAGAGATACGCAGTATTTT.

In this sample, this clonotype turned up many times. The CDR3 DNA sequence: TGTGCCAGCAGCTTGCCGACTAGCGGGGGGTTATACACAGATACGCAGTATTTT. It specifies CASSLPTSGGLYTDTQYF. V and J are TRBV13 and TRBJ2-3; 13 bases line up with TRBD2. This CDR3 region has 18 residues. The V gene end was trimmed by 3 bases and the J gene end by 2 bases; junction bases not matched to a gene: 8. Looked up from germline, CDR1 is PRHDT and CDR2 is FYEKMQ (reference sequence).

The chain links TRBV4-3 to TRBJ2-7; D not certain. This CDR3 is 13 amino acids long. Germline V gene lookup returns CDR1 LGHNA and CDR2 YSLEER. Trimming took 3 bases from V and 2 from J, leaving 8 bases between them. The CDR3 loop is CASSQFQPYEQYF. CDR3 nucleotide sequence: TGCGCCAGCAGCCAGTTCCAGCCCTACGAGCAGTACTTC.

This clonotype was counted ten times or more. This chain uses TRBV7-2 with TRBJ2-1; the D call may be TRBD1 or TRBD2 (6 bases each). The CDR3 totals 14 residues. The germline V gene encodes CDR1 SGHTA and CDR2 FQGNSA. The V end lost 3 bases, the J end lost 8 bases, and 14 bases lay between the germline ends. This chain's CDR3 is CASSLGGGAYEQFF. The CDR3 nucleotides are TGTGCCAGCAGCTTGGGGGGCGGAGCTTATGAGCAGTTCTTC.

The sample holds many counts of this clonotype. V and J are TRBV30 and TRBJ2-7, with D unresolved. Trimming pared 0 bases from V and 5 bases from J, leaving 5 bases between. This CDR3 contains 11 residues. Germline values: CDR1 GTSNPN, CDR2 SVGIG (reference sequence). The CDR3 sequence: CAWSVLDEQYF. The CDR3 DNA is TGTGCCTGGAGTGTACTGGACGAGCAGTACTTC.

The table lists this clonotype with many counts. CDR3 nucleotide sequence: TGCAGTGCTACCATCACCTCCCAAGAGACCCAGTACTTC. It yields the protein CSATITSQETQYF. V gene TRBV20-1 combines with J gene TRBJ2-5; D is unclear. Trimming shortened V by 4 bases and J by 1 base, and 10 bases separated the two germline ends. This CDR3 comprises 13 residues. Germline V gene sequence: CDR1 DFQATT, CDR2 SNEGSKA (reference sequence).

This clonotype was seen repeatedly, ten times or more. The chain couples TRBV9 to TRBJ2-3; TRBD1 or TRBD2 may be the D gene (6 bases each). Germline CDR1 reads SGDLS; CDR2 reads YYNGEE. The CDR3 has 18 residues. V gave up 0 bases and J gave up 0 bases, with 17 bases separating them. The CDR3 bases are TGTGCCAGCAGCGTAGAGGGGGGACTTCTAACGAGCACAGATACGCAGTATTTT. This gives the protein CASSVEGGLLTSTDTQYF.

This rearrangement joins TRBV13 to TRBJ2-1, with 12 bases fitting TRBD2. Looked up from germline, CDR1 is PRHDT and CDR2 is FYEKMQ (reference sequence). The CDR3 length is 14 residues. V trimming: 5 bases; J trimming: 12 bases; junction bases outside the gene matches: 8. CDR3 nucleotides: TGTGCCAGCAGCGAGGGACTAGCGGGCCTGGTGCAGTTCTTC. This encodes CASSEGLAGLVQFF.

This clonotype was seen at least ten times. CDR3 residues: CASSLEGADQPQHF. CDR3 coding DNA: TGCGCCAGCAGCTTGGAGGGAGCGGATCAGCCCCAGCATTTT. V is TRBV5-1 and J is TRBJ1-5; D is ambiguous. The V gene lost 0 bases and the J gene lost 5 bases, with 9 bases spanning the gap. Germline V lookup: CDR1 SGHRS, CDR2 YFSETQ. This CDR3 is 14 amino acids long.

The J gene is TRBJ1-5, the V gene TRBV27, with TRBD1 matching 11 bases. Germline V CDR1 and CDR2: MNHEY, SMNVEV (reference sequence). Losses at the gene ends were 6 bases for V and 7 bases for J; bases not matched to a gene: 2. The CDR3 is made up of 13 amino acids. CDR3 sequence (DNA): TGTGCCAGCAGCCGGACAGGGGGCCAGCCCCAGCATTTT. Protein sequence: CASSRTGGQPQHF.

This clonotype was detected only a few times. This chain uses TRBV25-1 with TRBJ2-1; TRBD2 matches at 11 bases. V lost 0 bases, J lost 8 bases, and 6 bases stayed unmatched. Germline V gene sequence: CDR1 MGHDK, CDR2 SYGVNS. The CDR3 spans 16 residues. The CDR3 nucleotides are TGTGCCAGCAGTGAATATATAGCGGGAGGGGAGGATGAGCAGTTCTTC. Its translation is CASSEYIAGGEDEQFF.

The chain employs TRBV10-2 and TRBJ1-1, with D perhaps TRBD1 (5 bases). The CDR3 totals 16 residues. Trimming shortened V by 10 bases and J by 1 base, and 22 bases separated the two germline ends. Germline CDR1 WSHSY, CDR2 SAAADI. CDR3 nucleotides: TGCGCCACCATGGGGGGGGGATGGGAGGAGAACACTGAAGCTTTCTTT. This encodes CATMGGGWEENTEAFF.

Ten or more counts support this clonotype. The CDR3 bases are TGTGCCAGCAGTTTACAGCTACGGAACACTGAAGCTTTCTTT. This sequence encodes CASSLQLRNTEAFF. This rearrangement joins TRBV12-3 or TRBV12-4 to TRBJ1-1; D gene ambiguous. CDR3 length equals 14 residues. Between the trimmed V and J ends, which lost 2 bases and 1 base, there was a span of 8 bases.

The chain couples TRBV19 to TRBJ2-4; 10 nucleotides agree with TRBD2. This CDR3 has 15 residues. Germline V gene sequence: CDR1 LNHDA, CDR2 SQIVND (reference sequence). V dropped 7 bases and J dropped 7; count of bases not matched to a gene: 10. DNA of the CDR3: TGTGCCAGTAATCAAGCGGGGGGGATGAAGAACATTCAGTACTTC. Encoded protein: CASNQAGGMKNIQYF.

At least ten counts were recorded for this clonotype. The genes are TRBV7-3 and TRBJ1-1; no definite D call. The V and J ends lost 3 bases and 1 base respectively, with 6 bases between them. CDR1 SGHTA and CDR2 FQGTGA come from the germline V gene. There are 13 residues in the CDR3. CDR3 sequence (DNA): TGTGCCAGCAGCTTCTGGACGAACACTGAAGCTTTCTTT. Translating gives CASSFWTNTEAFF.